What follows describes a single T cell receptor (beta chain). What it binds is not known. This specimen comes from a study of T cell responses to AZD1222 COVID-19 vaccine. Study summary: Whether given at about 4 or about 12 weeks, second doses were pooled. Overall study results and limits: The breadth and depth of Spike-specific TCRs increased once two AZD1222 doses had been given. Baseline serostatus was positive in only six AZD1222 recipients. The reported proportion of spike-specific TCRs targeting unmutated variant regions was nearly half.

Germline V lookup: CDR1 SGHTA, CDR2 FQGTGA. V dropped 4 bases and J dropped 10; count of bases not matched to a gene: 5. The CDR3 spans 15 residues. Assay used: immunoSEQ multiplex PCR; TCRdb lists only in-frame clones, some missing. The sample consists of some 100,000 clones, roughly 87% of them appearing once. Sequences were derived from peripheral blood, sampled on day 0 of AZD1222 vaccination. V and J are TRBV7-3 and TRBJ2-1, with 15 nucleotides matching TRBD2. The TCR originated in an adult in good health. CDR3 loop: CASSSRTSGGAEQFF. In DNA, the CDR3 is TGTGCCAGCAGCTCCCGGACTAGCGGGGGGGCGGAGCAGTTCTTC.